These 20 T cell receptor beta chains originate from one sample sequenced in a study of T cell repertoires in cytomegalovirus infection. One entry per CDR3 protein results from TCRdb running MiXCR on the reads. The sample shows a few hundred thousand distinct CDR3 sequences, roughly an eighth of them seen only once. Sequencing used PBMCs. These receptors came from a human donor in good health (CMV status not recorded). Some clones in this sample may be carry-over from other donors' samples.

This clonotype was counted at least ten times. The chain couples TRBV7-2 to TRBJ2-5, with D perhaps assigned TRBD1 or TRBD2 (5 bases each). Germline V lookup: CDR1 SGHTA, CDR2 FQGNSA. Trimming took off 3 bases at V and 4 bases at J, with 18 bases between the two ends. The CDR3 spans 16 residues. The CDR3 nucleotides read TGTGCCAGCAGCTTTGACCGGCCGGGACGTGGAGAGACCCAGTACTTC. It specifies CASSFDRPGRGETQYF.

This clonotype was seen a few times. The CDR3 DNA follows: TGCGCCAGCAGTCGGACAGGGTGGCCGAACACTGAAGCTTTCTTT. The encoded protein is CASSRTGWPNTEAFF. V usage is TRBV10-1 and J usage is TRBJ1-1; 8 positions match TRBD1. The germline gives CDR1 WNHNN, CDR2 SYGVQD (reference sequence). Trimming removed 5 bases from V and 1 base from J; junction bases left unmatched: 6. The CDR3 sequence is 15 residues long.

This clonotype was detected many times. V gene TRBV7-9 combines with J gene TRBJ2-2, with D maybe TRBD2 (6 bases). The length of the CDR3 is 14 residues. Germline V CDR1 and CDR2: SEHNR, FQNEAQ (reference sequence). Trimming removed 5 bases from V and 4 bases from J, with 11 bases in between. The CDR3 DNA follows: TGTGCCAGCAGCGCGGGGTTACCCACCGGGGAGCTGTTTTTT. This codes for CASSAGLPTGELFF.

This clonotype has a count of ten or more. As DNA, the CDR3 is TGTGCCAGCAGCAACAGTAACAATGAGCAGTTCTTC. As protein: CASSNSNNEQFF. The chain has TRBV7-2 and TRBJ2-1; D is uncertain. Germline lookup yields CDR1 SGHTA and CDR2 FQGNSA. Trimming shortened V by 5 bases and J by 5 bases, and 7 bases separated the two germline ends. The CDR3 extends over 12 amino acids.

Details on this clonotype: Just one base apart from a much larger clone, this may be a read error. This rearrangement joins TRBV6-2 or TRBV6-3 to TRBJ2-7; no clear D gene. The CDR3 is 11 residues long. The germline V gene encodes CDR1 MNHEY and CDR2 SVGEGT. The CDR3 protein is CVSSEFYEQYF. The CDR3 DNA reads as TGTGTCAGCAGTGAGTTTTACGAGCAGTACTTC.

This clonotype occurred many times. The V and J genes are TRBV20-1 and TRBJ2-7; 10 nucleotides line up with TRBD1. Germline lookup yields CDR1 DFQATT and CDR2 SNEGSKA (reference sequence). The CDR3 covers 14 residues. With V trimmed by 6 bases and J by 2 bases, 7 bases remained unmatched. The DNA of the CDR3 is TGCAGTGCAACCGGGGACAGGGGAACCTACGAGCAGTACTTC. This codes for CSATGDRGTYEQYF.

This rearrangement joins TRBV28 to TRBJ1-5; D remains ambiguous. V was trimmed by 7 bases and J by 1 base, leaving 14 bases between them. CDR3 length equals 15 residues. CDR1 is MDHEN and CDR2 is SYDVKM in the germline V gene. The CDR3 nucleotides read TGTGCCAGCACTCTGGGCAGGCGAAGCAATCAGCCCCAGCATTTT. The encoded protein is CASTLGRRSNQPQHF.

This clonotype has just a few counts. The CDR3 reads CASSQEIWGTGGGYTF. The CDR3 nucleotides read TGCGCCAGCAGCCAAGAAATTTGGGGAACAGGGGGCGGCTACACCTTC. The rearrangement uses TRBV4-3 and TRBJ1-2, with 9 bases fitting TRBD1. The CDR3 has 16 amino acids. Germline V gives CDR1 LGHNA, CDR2 YSLEER. V shed 0 bases and J 8 bases; nucleotides not matched to a gene: 10.

The chain has TRBV5-1 and TRBJ2-5; 7 nucleotides align to TRBD1. CDR3 length equals 14 residues. Germline CDR1 SGHRS, CDR2 YFSETQ. The V segment lost 2 bases and the J segment 5 bases; nucleotides outside the gene matches: 6. The DNA of the CDR3 is TGCGCCAGCAGCTTAGGGGGCCCCGGGGAGACCCAGTACTTC. This translates into CASSLGGPGETQYF.

This clonotype was observed many times. The CDR3: CASTTKGSVNTEAFF. The CDR3 DNA reads TGTGCCAGCACCACCAAAGGTTCGGTGAACACTGAAGCTTTCTTT. The chain combines TRBV7-9 with TRBJ1-1, with no clear D. Trimming pared 7 bases from V and 0 bases from J, leaving 15 bases between. This CDR3 comprises 15 residues. The germline CDR1 and CDR2 sequences are SEHNR and FQNEAQ (reference sequence). Filled out from reference TRBV7-9 and TRBJ1-1, the complete variable domain reads DTGVSQNPRHKITKRGQNVTFRCDPISEHNRLYWYRQTLGQGPEFLTYFQNEAQLEKSRLLSDRFSAERPKGSFSTLEIQRTEQGDSAMYLCASTTKGSVNTEAFFGQGTRLTVV.

This clonotype was counted only a few times. This chain joins TRBV6-1 and TRBJ2-1; the D gene is possibly TRBD2 (5 bases). V was clipped by 8 bases and J by 6 bases, with 8 bases between them. Per germline, CDR1 MNHNS and CDR2 SASEGT. This CDR3 has 11 residues. This CDR3 reads CASARANEQFF. The CDR3 DNA is TGTGCCAGCGCGAGGGCCAATGAGCAGTTCTTC.

Details on this clonotype: A much larger clone lies one base from this, so it may be a read error. The V and J genes are TRBV7-2 and TRBJ2-4, with TRBD2 as a possible D gene (6 bases). Germline V CDR1 and CDR2: SGHTA, FQGNSA. Trimming shortened V by 4 bases and J by 8 bases, and 15 bases separated the two germline ends. CDR3 length equals 14 residues. The CDR3 nucleotides read TGTGCCAGCAGCTCCGGGACTCGGGGGTACATTCAGTACTTC. Translating it yields CASSSGTRGYIQYF.

This clonotype has a count of ten or more. The chain recombines TRBV6-1 with TRBJ1-2; 7 bases agree with TRBD1. The trim removed 10 bases at V and 2 bases at J, leaving 10 bases unmatched. CDR3 size: 14 residues. The germline CDR1 and CDR2 sequences are MNHNS and SASEGT. CDR3 in DNA: TGTGCCACCTATAAATACAGGGGAAACTATGGCTACACCTTC. Residues: CATYKYRGNYGYTF.

This clonotype was found many times. This rearrangement joins TRBV7-8 to TRBJ1-3, with D tentatively TRBD1 (6 bases). The CDR3 runs 17 residues. V was pared by 0 bases and J by 4 bases, with 16 bases between. Germline-derived CDR1 and CDR2 are SGHVS and FQNEAQ. In DNA, the CDR3 is TGTGCCAGCAGCTTAGCTATGGGCACAGGGCCAGGAAACACCATATATTTT. Its protein product is CASSLAMGTGPGNTIYF.

This clonotype came up many times. The V gene is TRBV29-1, the J gene TRBJ2-7; 8 bases line up with TRBD2. The V gene's germline CDR1 is SQVTM and CDR2 ANQGSEA. The CDR3 runs to 16 residues. The J segment lost 0 bases and the V segment lost 3 bases, leaving 10 bases of the junction unmatched. As DNA, the CDR3 is TGCAGCGTTGAGGGAGTCGGGACTAGTCCCTCCTACGAGCAGTACTTC. Protein: CSVEGVGTSPSYEQYF.

V gene TRBV10-3 combines with J gene TRBJ2-7; 8 bases fit TRBD1. The CDR3 runs 15 residues. Trimming took 4 bases from V and 2 from J; bases not matched to a gene: 7. Germline lookup yields CDR1 ENHRY and CDR2 SYGVKD. Here the CDR3 reads CAISVTDREAYEQYF. The CDR3 DNA reads TGTGCCATCAGTGTAACGGACAGGGAGGCCTACGAGCAGTACTTC.

In this sample, this clonotype turned up many times. The gene calls are TRBV7-2 and TRBJ2-5, with 15 positions matching TRBD2. The trim removed 5 bases at V and 5 bases at J, leaving 9 bases unmatched. Germline V lookup: CDR1 SGHTA, CDR2 FQGNSA. CDR3 size: 17 residues. CDR3 sequence reads: CASSPGLAGGKLETQYF. CDR3 in DNA: TGTGCCAGCAGCCCGGGACTAGCGGGGGGCAAATTGGAGACCCAGTACTTC.

In its sample, this clonotype was seen a few times. The rearrangement uses TRBV29-1 and TRBJ1-2; no reliable D call. From germline, CDR1 is SQVTM and CDR2 ANQGSEA. The CDR3 length is 13 residues. Trimming stripped 7 bases from V and 8 bases from J, with 20 bases between. The CDR3 DNA sequence: TGCAGCGCTGGGTCTCATTCTTCTTGGGGCTACACCTTC. Protein: CSAGSHSSWGYTF.

The sample holds a few counts of this clonotype. CDR3 protein: CSVERDSPYEQYF. CDR3 sequence (DNA): TGCAGCGTTGAGAGGGACAGTCCCTACGAGCAGTACTTC. This chain links TRBV29-1 with TRBJ2-7; the match to TRBD1 covers 7 bases. J lost 2 bases, V lost 3 bases, and 4 bases had no gene match. Germline V gene lookup returns CDR1 SQVTM and CDR2 ANQGSEA. The CDR3 is made up of 13 amino acids.

This clonotype appeared many times. This chain joins TRBV6-1 and TRBJ2-7, with TRBD1 as a possible D gene (6 bases). CDR1 and CDR2 (germline): MNHNS, SASEGT. The length of the CDR3 is 13 residues. The V gene lost 5 bases and the J gene lost 3 bases, with 11 bases spanning the gap. The CDR3 bases are TGTGCCAGCAGTTCGACAGGCCACTACGAGCAGTACTTC. It specifies CASSSTGHYEQYF.